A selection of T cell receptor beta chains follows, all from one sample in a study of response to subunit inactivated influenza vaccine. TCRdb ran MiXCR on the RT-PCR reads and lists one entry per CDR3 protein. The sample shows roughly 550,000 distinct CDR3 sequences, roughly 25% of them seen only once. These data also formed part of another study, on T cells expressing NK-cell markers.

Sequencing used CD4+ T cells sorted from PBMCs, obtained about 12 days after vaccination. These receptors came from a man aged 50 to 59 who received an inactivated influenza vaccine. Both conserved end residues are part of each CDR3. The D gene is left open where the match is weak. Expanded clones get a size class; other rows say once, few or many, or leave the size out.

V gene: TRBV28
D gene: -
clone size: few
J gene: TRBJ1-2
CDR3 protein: CASTGGGGFYGYTF
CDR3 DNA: TGTGCCAGCACCGGAGGGGGGGGTTTCTATGGCTACACCTTC

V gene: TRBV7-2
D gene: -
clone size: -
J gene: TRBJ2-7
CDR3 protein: CASSRHRGGYEQYF
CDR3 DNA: TGTGCCAGCAGCCGACACAGGGGGGGATACGAGCAGTACTTC

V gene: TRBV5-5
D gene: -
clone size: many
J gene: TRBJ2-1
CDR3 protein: CASSYTGSNEQFF
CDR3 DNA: TGTGCCAGCAGCTACACAGGGAGCAATGAGCAGTTCTTC

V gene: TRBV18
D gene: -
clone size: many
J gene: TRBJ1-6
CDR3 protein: CASSLRDEDSPLHF
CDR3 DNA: TGTGCCAGCTCACTCCGGGACGAGGATTCACCCCTCCACTTT

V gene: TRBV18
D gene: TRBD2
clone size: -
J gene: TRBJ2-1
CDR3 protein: CASSPGTSSFNEQFF
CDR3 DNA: TGTGCCAGCTCACCCGGGACTAGCTCTTTCAATGAGCAGTTCTTC

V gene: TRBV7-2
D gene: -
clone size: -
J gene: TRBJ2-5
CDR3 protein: CASSIGGGQETQYF
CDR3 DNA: TGTGCCAGCAGCATCGGGGGCGGCCAAGAGACCCAGTACTTC

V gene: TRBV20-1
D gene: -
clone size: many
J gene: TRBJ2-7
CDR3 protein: CSARGRGRHQTYEQYF
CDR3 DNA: TGCAGTGCTAGAGGTCGGGGCAGGCATCAAACCTACGAGCAGTACTTC

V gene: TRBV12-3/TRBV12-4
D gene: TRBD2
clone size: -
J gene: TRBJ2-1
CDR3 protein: CASSPVGLAGGNEQFF
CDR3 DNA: TGTGCCAGCAGTCCGGTGGGGCTAGCGGGAGGCAATGAGCAGTTCTTC

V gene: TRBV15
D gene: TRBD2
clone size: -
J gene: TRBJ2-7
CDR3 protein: CATSSASGKAYEQYF
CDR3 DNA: TGTGCCACCAGCAGCGCTAGCGGAAAGGCCTACGAGCAGTACTTC

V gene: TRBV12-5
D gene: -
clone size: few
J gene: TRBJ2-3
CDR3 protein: CASGSLLTDTQYF
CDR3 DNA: TGTGCTAGTGGTTCCCTTCTTACAGATACGCAGTATTTT

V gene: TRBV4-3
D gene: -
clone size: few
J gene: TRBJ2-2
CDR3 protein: CASSQGPSRVTGELFF
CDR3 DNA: TGCGCCAGCAGCCAAGGGCCATCTAGGGTCACCGGGGAGCTGTTTTTT

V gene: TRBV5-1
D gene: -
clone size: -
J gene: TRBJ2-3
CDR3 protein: CASSFKLTSTDTQYF
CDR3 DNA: TGCGCCAGCAGCTTCAAGTTAACTAGCACAGATACGCAGTATTTT

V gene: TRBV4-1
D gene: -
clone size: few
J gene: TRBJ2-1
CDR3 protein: CASSQGPLEGAEFF
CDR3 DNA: TGCGCCAGCAGCCAAGGTCCCTTGGAGGGAGCGGAGTTCTTC

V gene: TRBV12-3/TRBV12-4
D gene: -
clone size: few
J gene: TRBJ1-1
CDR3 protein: CASSFRGGMNTEAFF
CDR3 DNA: TGTGCCAGCAGTTTTCGTGGCGGCATGAACACTGAAGCTTTCTTT

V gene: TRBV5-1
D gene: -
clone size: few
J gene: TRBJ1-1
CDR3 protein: CASSLTVGTEAFF
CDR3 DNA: TGCGCCAGCAGCCTCACGGTGGGCACTGAAGCTTTCTTT

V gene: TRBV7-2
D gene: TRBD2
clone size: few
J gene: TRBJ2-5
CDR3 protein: CASRVGLAGVQETQYF
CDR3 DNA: TGTGCCAGCAGAGTAGGACTAGCGGGAGTTCAAGAGACCCAGTACTTC

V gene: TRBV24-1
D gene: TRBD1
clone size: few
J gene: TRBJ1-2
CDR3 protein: CATSDPGTGRNGYTF
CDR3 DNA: TGTGCCACCAGTGACCCCGGGACAGGGCGCAATGGCTACACCTTC

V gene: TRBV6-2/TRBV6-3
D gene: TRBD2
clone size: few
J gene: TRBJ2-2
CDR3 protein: CASSRLAGGPTGELFF
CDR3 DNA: TGTGCCAGCAGCAGGCTAGCGGGAGGGCCCACCGGGGAGCTGTTTTTT